The clone carrying this TCR beta chain was picked up one time. This sample stems from a study of shared clonotypes between healthy human individuals. CDR1 and CDR2 (germline): MGHRA, YSYEKL. Deletions cut 1 base from V and 3 bases from J, with 5 bases between. The CDR3 is 13 residues long. Using immunoSEQ multiplex PCR, the repertoire was profiled, and TCRdb retains in-frame clones only, with some absent. The repertoire consists of roughly 410,000 clones, with about 96% occurring once and the leading ten covering about 0.32%. The chain is built from TRBV4-1 and TRBJ2-3, with D possibly being TRBD1 (5 bases). Sequenced sample: memory CD8+ T cells sorted from blood. Subset here: CD45RO+ cells pooled with CCR7-negative TemRA cells. The source of this sequence is a young man in good health. The CDR3 is CASSQGTTDTQYF. The CDR3 nucleotides read TGCGCCAGCAGCCAAGGGACAACAGATACGCAGTATTTT.